This T cell receptor (beta chain) was captured in a study of CD8+CD57+ T cells in acquired aplastic anemia. Study-level background: Quantities of DNA derived from sorted CD4+ and CD8+ cells averaged roughly 3 ug.

Germline V gives CDR1 KGHDR, CDR2 SFDVKD. The length of the CDR3 is 13 residues. Between the trimmed V and J ends, which lost 6 bases and 4 bases, there was a span of 9 bases. Of note for this clonotype: What it binds is not known.

It was genomic DNA that served as the template for profiling TCR beta VDJ and CDR3. One entry per CDR3 protein results from TCRdb running MiXCR on the reads. Of some 92,000 distinct CDR3 sequences in the sample, around 62% are singletons; the top ten hold about 60%. The study, taken as a whole, reports: Researchers report that some 31 CD8+ CDR3 sequences appeared in both patients and controls.

All sequencing subjects had displayed CD8+CD57+ cell expansion on flow cytometry. Specimen: sorted CD4+, CD8+, or CD8+CD57+ T cells (not recorded which) from PBMCs. The source is a human donor with aplastic anemia. This rearrangement joins TRBV24-1 to TRBJ2-1; TRBD2 is a possible D gene (6 bases). CDR3 in amino acids: CATSSGEYNEQFF. CDR3 in DNA: TGTGCCACCAGTTCGGGAGAGTACAATGAGCAGTTCTTC.